This TCR beta chain was documented in a study of CD8 T cells in Susac syndrome. This clonotype occurred once. Random hexamers were used to reverse transcribe 0.5 to 1 ug of RNA. TCR beta CDR3 was amplified by immunoSEQ covering 54 Vbeta and 13 Jbeta. TCRdb reanalysed the immunoSEQ multiplex PCR reads using MiXCR and keeps one entry per CDR3 protein. Here the sample spans about 190,000 distinct CDR3 sequences, roughly 94% being singletons. The germline CDR1 and CDR2 sequences are GTSNPN and SVGIG (reference sequence). V dropped 0 bases and J dropped 7 bases, with 12 bases sitting between them. The CDR3 covers 14 residues. Sequencing targeted TCR beta in blood CD8+ and CD4+ T cells. The individuals used as controls were healthy donors who had been matched for both age and sex. While CD8+ and CD4+ T cells were isolated negatively, TEMRA cells were enriched by FACS.

The chain combines TRBV30 with TRBJ1-4; no reliable D call. The TCR sequence derives from a human donor in good health. The sample consisted of CD4+ T cells from PBMCs. The CDR3 DNA is TGTGCCTGGAGTGTTACTGGGGTGGGTGAAAAACTGTTTTTT. Amino acid sequence: CAWSVTGVGEKLFF.